Below, one TCR beta chain is given with its context. Its matching antigen is unknown. RNA transcripts yielded amplified TCR beta CDR3 regions. HTBI primers were the set used in a first-round RT-PCR of the TCR CDR3. TCRdb redid the calling of the multiplex PCR reads with MiXCR, one entry per CDR3 protein. The sample includes 350,000 to 400,000 distinct CDR3 sequences, approximately 15% seen only once; the top ten take approximately 11%. The study excluded patients with uncontrolled infection, other autoimmune disease, pregnancy or lactation. The data were taken from a study of T cells in Graves' hyperthyroidism and ophthalmopathy. Study overall: Before any treatment, at initial diagnosis, peripheral blood was collected. Points from the study as a whole: Blood also showed most of the thyroid clonotypes that were expanded above 0.001.

CDR3 size: 20 residues. Trimming left V 3 bases short and J 5 bases short, with 31 bases between. This sequence originates from a woman aged 60-70 years with Graves' hyperthyroidism. The chain carries TRBV12-3 or TRBV12-4 and TRBJ2-5; D tentatively reads TRBD1 or TRBD2 (11 bases each). Sequenced sample: blood. CDR3 region: CASSFQRGTGGLAEGETQYF. CDR3 sequence (DNA): TGTGCCAGCAGTTTCCAGAGGGGGACAGGGGGACTAGCGGAGGGGGAGACCCAGTACTTC.